The following is a T cell receptor (beta chain) sequence with its context. The sample comes from a study of OX40 agonist ivuxolimab in advanced cancers. At the level of the study: An agonistic anti-OX40 (CD134) antibody, ivuxolimab, was used to treat the patients. Having had anti-PD-1, anti-PD-L1 or anti-CTLA-4 therapy before was allowed, and under 50% had some.

The repertoire was sequenced with immunoSEQ multiplex PCR; TCRdb's copy has only in-frame clones and lacks some. The table lists approximately 49,000 clones, nearly 85% of them singletons. Looked up from germline, CDR1 is SNHLY and CDR2 is FYNNEI. The CDR3 has 14 amino acids. V lost 6 bases and J 0 bases, leaving 12 bases between the germline ends. Here the sequenced sample was CD4+ or CD8+ T cells sorted from blood, taken in a trial of the OX40 agonist ivuxolimab. V is TRBV2 and J is TRBJ2-7; maybe TRBD1 (5 bases). This receptor was taken from an adult with an advanced solid tumor such as melanoma, head and neck, liver or kidney cancer. CDR3 protein: CASSLSRVSYEQYF. The DNA of the CDR3 is TGTGCCAGCAGCTTAAGCAGGGTCTCCTACGAGCAGTACTTC.